This T cell receptor beta chain was identified in a study of blood T cells in healthy people across ages. This clonotype occurred once. Then a second PCR, running roughly 7 to 11 cycles, was carried out with a sample-barcoded 5' primer and a J-beta primer mix. Each cDNA was tagged by a template-switch adaptor containing 12 random nucleotides. Individual samples furnished no less than 2.5 million CDR3-containing paired-end reads apiece. One entry per CDR3 protein results from TCRdb running MiXCR on the 5' RACE reads. The sample lists 600,000 to 900,000 distinct CDR3 sequences, around 25% occurring once. This sample also belongs to another study, concerning T cells of mothers and their children. This second study says: Regardless of relatedness, pairs show thymic selection shaping TCR recombination output in a similar manner.

Sequencing was done on a sample of blood. This sequence originates from a boy younger than 18 in good health.

The CDR3 DNA sequence: TGTGCCAGCAGACGGGACAGGGGAAACACCATATATTTT. This gives the protein CASRRDRGNTIYF. The J gene is TRBJ1-3, the V gene TRBV2; 8 nucleotides agree with TRBD1. Germline loops: CDR1 SNHLY, CDR2 FYNNEI. The ends lost 6 bases at V and 4 bases at J; junction bases unmatched: 2. This CDR3 spans 13 amino acids.